The present T cell receptor (beta chain) was sequenced within a study of T cell changes during pregnancy in multiple sclerosis. Generated by immunoSEQ multiplex PCR, the TCRdb table keeps only in-frame clones and is missing some. The repertoire holds approximately 40,000 clones, with roughly nine tenths as singletons. The V gene's germline CDR1 is GTSNPN and CDR2 SVGIG (reference sequence). The V and J ends lost 1 base and 8 bases respectively, with 5 bases between them. CDR3 length: 11 residues. The receptor comes from a female donor with multiple sclerosis, enrolled in a pregnancy study. The chain links TRBV30 to TRBJ1-4; the D is unclear. Sequenced here: CD4+ T cells from peripheral blood mononuclear cells, sampled in the third trimester of pregnancy. CDR3 nucleotide sequence: TGTGCCTGGAGTGGAGGGGAAAAACTGTTTTTT. It codes for CAWSGGEKLFF.